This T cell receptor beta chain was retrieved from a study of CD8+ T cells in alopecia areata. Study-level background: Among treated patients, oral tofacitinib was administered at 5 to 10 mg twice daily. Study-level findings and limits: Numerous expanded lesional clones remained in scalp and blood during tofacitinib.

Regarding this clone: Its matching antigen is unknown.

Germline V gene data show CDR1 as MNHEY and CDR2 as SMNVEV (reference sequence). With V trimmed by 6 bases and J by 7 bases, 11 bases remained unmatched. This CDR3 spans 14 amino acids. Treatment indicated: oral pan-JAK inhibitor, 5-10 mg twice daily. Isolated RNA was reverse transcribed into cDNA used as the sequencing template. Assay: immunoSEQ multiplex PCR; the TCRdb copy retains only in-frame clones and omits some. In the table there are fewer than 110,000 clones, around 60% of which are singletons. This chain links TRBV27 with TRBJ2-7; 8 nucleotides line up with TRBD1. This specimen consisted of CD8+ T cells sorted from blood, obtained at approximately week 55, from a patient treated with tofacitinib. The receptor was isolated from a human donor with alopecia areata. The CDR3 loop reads CASRGPGGLWEQYF. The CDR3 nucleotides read TGTGCCAGCAGGGGCCCAGGGGGCCTTTGGGAGCAGTACTTC.